Described below is a single T cell receptor beta chain sequence and its context. These data are taken from a study of blood T cell repertoires in COVID-19. The germline V gene encodes CDR1 SEHNR and CDR2 FQNEAQ (reference sequence). The CDR3 length is 11 residues. Trimming removed 4 bases at V and 4 bases at J, with 3 bases between. In the original analysis: Estimation of nucleated cell counts was performed using reference gene primer amplification. Clones were sequenced by immunoSEQ multiplex PCR, and TCRdb holds only the in-frame ones, with some missing. That table furnishes V, J and clone size, whereas the DNA furnished D and trimming. Among roughly 500,000 clones listed, around 89% were seen once.

The genes are TRBV7-9 and TRBJ2-3; unclear D gene. The source of this sequence is a woman aged 40 to 55 who had recovered from COVID-19. Material: PBMCs or T cells enriched from blood (not recorded which). The CDR3 DNA reads TGTGCCAGCAGCTCTTCAGATACGCAGTATTTT. Residues: CASSSSDTQYF.